This TCR beta chain is from a study of blood T cell repertoires in COVID-19. In the authors' methods: Amplification from reference gene primers served as the basis for estimated nucleated cell counts. TCRdb keeps only in-frame clones here, not all; method: immunoSEQ multiplex PCR. D and trimming were read from the DNA, whereas the V and J calls and clone size are those reported in that table. This table has around 300,000 clones, around 87% appearing once. Participant ages covered about 18 to 100 years across 25 or so US areas. The CDR3 spans 15 residues. Germline CDR1 SGHDN, CDR2 FVKESK. V lost 0 bases and J lost 4; bases outside the gene matches: 3.

The genes are TRBV14 and TRBJ1-3, with TRBD1 identical over 7 bases. Sequencing used PBMCs or T cells enriched from blood (not recorded which). The sequence came from a woman in her twenties or thirties who had recovered from COVID-19. CDR3: CASSQDLTGGNTIYF. CDR3 in DNA: TGTGCCAGCAGCCAAGACTTGACAGGGGGAAACACCATATATTTT. Full variable domain (missing parts from reference TRBV14 and TRBJ1-3): EAGVTQFPSHSVIEKGQTVTLRCDPISGHDNLYWYRRVMGKEIKFLLHFVKESKQDESGMPNNRFLAERTGGTYSTLKVQPAELEDSGVYFCASSQDLTGGNTIYFGEGSWLTVV.